This T cell receptor beta chain derives from a study of control samples from healthy donors and cancer patients. CDR1 SGHDN and CDR2 FVKESK come from the germline V gene. The CDR3 is 23 residues long. Unmatched junction bases numbered 24, after V lost 0 bases and J lost 2 bases. Clones were sequenced by immunoSEQ multiplex PCR, and TCRdb holds only the in-frame ones, with some missing. This table holds approximately 100,000 clones, 82% found once. Sequencing input: blood. The TCR comes from a man aged 60-69 years in good health. The V gene is TRBV14, the J gene TRBJ2-2; 7 bases are shared with TRBD1. The CDR3 sequence: CASSQEGQWGNYITGVNTGELFF. CDR3 DNA: TGTGCCAGCAGCCAAGAAGGGCAGTGGGGGAACTACATCACAGGGGTCAACACCGGGGAGCTGTTTTTT.